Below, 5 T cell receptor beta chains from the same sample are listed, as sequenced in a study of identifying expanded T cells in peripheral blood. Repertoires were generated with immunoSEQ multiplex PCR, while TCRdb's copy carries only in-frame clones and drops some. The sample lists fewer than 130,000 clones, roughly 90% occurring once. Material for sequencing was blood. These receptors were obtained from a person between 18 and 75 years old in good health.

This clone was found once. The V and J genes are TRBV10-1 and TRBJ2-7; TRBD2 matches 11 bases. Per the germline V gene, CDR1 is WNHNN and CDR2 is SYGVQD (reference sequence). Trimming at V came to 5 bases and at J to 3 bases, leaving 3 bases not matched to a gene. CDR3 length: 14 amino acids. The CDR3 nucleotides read TGCGCCAGCAGTTCGACTAGCGGGGTCTACGAGCAGTACTTC. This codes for CASSSTSGVYEQYF.

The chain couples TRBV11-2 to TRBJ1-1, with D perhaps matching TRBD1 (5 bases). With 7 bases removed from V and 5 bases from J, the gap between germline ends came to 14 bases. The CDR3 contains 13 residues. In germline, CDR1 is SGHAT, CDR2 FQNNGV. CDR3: CASTRVGGTEAFF. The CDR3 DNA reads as TGTGCCAGCACCCGGGTTGGGGGAACTGAAGCTTTCTTT.

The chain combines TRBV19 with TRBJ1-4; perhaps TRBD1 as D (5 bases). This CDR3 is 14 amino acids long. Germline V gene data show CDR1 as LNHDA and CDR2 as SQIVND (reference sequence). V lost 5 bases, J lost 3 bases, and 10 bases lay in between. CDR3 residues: CASSEGSANEKLFF. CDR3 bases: TGTGCCAGTAGTGAGGGGTCTGCTAATGAAAAACTGTTTTTT.

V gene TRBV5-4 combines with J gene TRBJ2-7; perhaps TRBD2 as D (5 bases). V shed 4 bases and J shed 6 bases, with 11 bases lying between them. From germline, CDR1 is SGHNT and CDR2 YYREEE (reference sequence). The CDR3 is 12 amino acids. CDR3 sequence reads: CASSRGSGEQYF. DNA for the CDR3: TGTGCCAGCAGCCGTGGAAGCGGCGAGCAGTACTTC. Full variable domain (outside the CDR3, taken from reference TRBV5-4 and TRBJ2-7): ETGVTQSPTHLIKTRGQQVTLRCSSQSGHNTVSWYQQALGQGPQFIFQYYREEENGRGNFPPRFSGLQFPNYSSELNVNALELDDSALYLCASSRGSGEQYFGPGTRLTVT.

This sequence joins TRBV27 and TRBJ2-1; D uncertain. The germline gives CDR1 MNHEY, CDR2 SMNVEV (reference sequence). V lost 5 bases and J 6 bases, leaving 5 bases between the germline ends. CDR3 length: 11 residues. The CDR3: CASSTINEQFF. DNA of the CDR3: TGTGCCAGCAGTACCATCAATGAGCAGTTCTTC.